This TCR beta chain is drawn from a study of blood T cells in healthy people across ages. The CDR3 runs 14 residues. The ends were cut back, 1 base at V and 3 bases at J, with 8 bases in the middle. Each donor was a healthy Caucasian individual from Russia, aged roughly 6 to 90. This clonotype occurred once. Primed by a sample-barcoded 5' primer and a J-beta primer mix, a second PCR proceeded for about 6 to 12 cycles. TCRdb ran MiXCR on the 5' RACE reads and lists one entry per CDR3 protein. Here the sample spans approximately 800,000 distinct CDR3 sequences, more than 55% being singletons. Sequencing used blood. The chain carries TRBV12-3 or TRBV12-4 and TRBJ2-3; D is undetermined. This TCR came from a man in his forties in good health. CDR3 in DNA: TGTGCCAGCAGTTTAGATGGGATAACAGATACGCAGTATTTT. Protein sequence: CASSLDGITDTQYF.